Below, 27 T cell receptor beta chains from the same sample are listed, as sequenced in a study of T cells in tumors after PD-1 blockade. Method: immunoSEQ multiplex PCR; TCRdb's copy keeps in-frame clones and lacks some. The sample has over 10,000 clones; less than 65% are singletons. The input for sequencing was tumor tissue, taken before anti-PD-1 treatment. The receptors originated from a human donor with basal cell carcinoma.

This chain uses TRBV27 with TRBJ1-6; D ambiguous. This CDR3 comprises 17 residues. Trimming shortened V by 3 bases and J by 0 bases, and 12 bases separated the two germline ends. Germline values: CDR1 MNHEY, CDR2 SMNVEV (reference sequence). CDR3 nucleotides: TGTGCCAGCAGTTTCGAGTCCCCGAGCTCCTATAATTCACCCCTCCACTTT. As protein: CASSFESPSSYNSPLHF.

The chain employs TRBV19 and TRBJ2-5, with 7 bases matching TRBD2. Looked up from germline, CDR1 is LNHDA and CDR2 is SQIVND (reference sequence). The CDR3 consists of 13 residues. The V segment lost 2 bases and the J segment 5 bases; nucleotides outside the gene matches: 2. The CDR3 region has the DNA TGTGCCAGTAGTATACAGGGAGGGGAGACCCAGTACTTC. Protein product: CASSIQGGETQYF.

The chain carries TRBV30 and TRBJ1-1; tentatively, D is TRBD1 (6 bases). The CDR3 consists of 13 residues. The germline V gene has CDR1 GTSNPN and CDR2 SVGIG (reference sequence). Trimming took 2 bases from V and 3 from J, leaving 10 bases between them. The CDR3 DNA reads as TGTGCCTGGAGTCAGGGGCCATACACTGAAGCTTTCTTT. This gives the protein CAWSQGPYTEAFF.

This clone was seen a few times. The chain recombines TRBV7-2 with TRBJ2-7; TRBD1 agrees at 9 bases. Trimming removed 3 bases from V and 6 bases from J; junction bases left unmatched: 6. CDR1 and CDR2 from the germline V gene are SGHTA and FQGNSA. There are 14 residues in the CDR3. CDR3 region: CASSFTGGVSEQYF. The DNA for the CDR3 is TGTGCCAGCAGCTTTACAGGGGGCGTCTCCGAGCAGTACTTC.

This clone has just a few counts. The J gene is TRBJ2-4, the V gene TRBV5-1; 7 nucleotides align to TRBD1. CDR1 is SGHRS, CDR2 YFSETQ, per germline. V lost 0 bases to trimming and J lost 3 bases; unmatched junction nucleotides: 12. This CDR3 spans 18 amino acids. The CDR3 DNA sequence: TGCGCCAGCAGCTTGGACCGGGGACAGAGACGTGGCAAAAACATTCAGTACTTC. This codes for CASSLDRGQRRGKNIQYF.

The gene calls are TRBV9 and TRBJ2-3; TRBD1 agrees at 7 bases. This CDR3 has 16 amino acids. Germline assignment: CDR1 SGDLS and CDR2 YYNGEE. Trimming cost V 3 bases and J 5 bases; bases outside gene matches: 12. CDR3 loop: CASSAPPRGGGDTQYF. CDR3 nucleotides: TGTGCCAGCAGCGCCCCCCCTAGAGGGGGCGGAGATACGCAGTATTTT.

This chain connects TRBV19 to TRBJ1-5; weak D call: TRBD1 (5 bases). This CDR3 has 14 amino acids. The germline V gene encodes CDR1 LNHDA and CDR2 SQIVND (reference sequence). Trimming took off 5 bases at V and 6 bases at J, with 14 bases between the two ends. The CDR3 DNA is TGTGCCAGTAGTCAACCGGGCGGGGGTCAGCCCCAGCATTTT. Protein product: CASSQPGGGQPQHF.

The DNA for the CDR3 is TGTGCCACCAGTGAAGGTCCCGGCACTCAGCCCCAGCATTTT. Its translation: CATSEGPGTQPQHF. This chain uses TRBV24-1 with TRBJ1-5, with D unresolved. CDR3 length: 14 residues. V was trimmed by 4 bases and J by 6 bases, leaving 12 bases between them. Germline V gene data show CDR1 as KGHDR and CDR2 as SFDVKD.

This clone was found a few times. The J gene is TRBJ2-1, the V gene TRBV9, with unresolved D. CDR1 and CDR2 (germline): SGDLS, YYNGEE. The CDR3 is made up of 16 amino acids. V lost 4 bases and J lost 5, with 19 bases in between. This CDR3 is CASSPLLSIRNNEQFF. Here the CDR3 DNA reads TGTGCCAGCAGCCCCCTCCTATCTATAAGGAACAATGAGCAGTTCTTC.

J is TRBJ2-7 and V is TRBV6-5; D is undetermined. The V gene's germline CDR1 is MNHEY and CDR2 SVGAGI. The CDR3 totals 13 residues. The V end was cut by 7 bases, the J end by 0 bases, with 10 bases between. The CDR3 is CASIPSGSYEQYF. The CDR3 region has the DNA TGTGCCAGCATTCCTTCGGGCTCCTACGAGCAGTACTTC.

The J gene is TRBJ1-1, the V gene TRBV6-2 or TRBV6-3, with D tentatively TRBD1 (6 bases). V was pared by 0 bases and J by 7 bases, with 12 bases between. CDR1 and CDR2 from the germline V gene are MNHEY and SVGEGT. The CDR3 covers 14 residues. In DNA form, the CDR3 reads TGTGCCAGCAGTTACTCGGGACAAGTAATTGAAGCTTTCTTT. Amino acid sequence: CASSYSGQVIEAFF.

This clone has a handful of counts. Other DNA sequences from this sample encode an identical CDR3 as well. The chain uses TRBV5-1 and TRBJ2-7, with 8 positions matching TRBD1. The V and J ends lost 0 bases and 4 bases, in that order; junction bases with no gene match: 6. Germline-derived CDR1 and CDR2 are SGHRS and YFSETQ. This CDR3 comprises 15 residues. CDR3 coding DNA: TGCGCCAGCAGCTTGGACGGGACAGGAAAATACGAGCAGTACTTC. It specifies CASSLDGTGKYEQYF. The full variable domain, rest sourced from reference TRBV5-1 and TRBJ2-7, is KAGVTQTPRYLIKTRGQQVTLSCSPISGHRSVSWYQQTPGQGLQFLFEYFSETQRNKGNFPGRFSGRQFSNSRSEMNVSTLELGDSALYLCASSLDGTGKYEQYFGPGTRLTVT.

The CDR3 reads CASNRGTEAFF. Here the CDR3 DNA reads TGTGCCTCTAACAGGGGTACTGAAGCTTTCTTT. V gene TRBV30 combines with J gene TRBJ1-1, with 7 bases identical to TRBD1. With V trimmed by 7 bases and J by 5 bases, 4 bases remained unmatched. The CDR3 runs to 11 residues. The germline V gene encodes CDR1 GTSNPN and CDR2 SVGIG (reference sequence).

This chain joins TRBV27 and TRBJ2-3, with 7 bases matching TRBD2. Germline values: CDR1 MNHEY, CDR2 SMNVEV (reference sequence). V shed 4 bases, J shed 5 bases, and the junction held 9 bases outside the gene matches. The CDR3 sequence is 15 residues long. Here the CDR3 DNA reads TGTGCCAGCAGTTCTTTTGCGGGGGTGGGAGATACGCAGTATTTT. Translating it yields CASSSFAGVGDTQYF.

The chain links TRBV7-2 to TRBJ1-4; D is unresolved. There are 18 residues in the CDR3. Trimming took off 0 bases at V and 3 bases at J, with 17 bases between the two ends. Germline V CDR1 and CDR2: SGHTA, FQGNSA. The CDR3 is CASSLAALGVRANEKLFF. The CDR3 DNA reads as TGTGCCAGCAGCTTAGCAGCTCTGGGAGTAAGGGCTAATGAAAAACTGTTTTTT.

The V gene is TRBV30, the J gene TRBJ1-5; tentative D call: TRBD1 (6 bases). Germline lookup yields CDR1 GTSNPN and CDR2 SVGIG (reference sequence). The CDR3 is made up of 14 amino acids. Between the trimmed V and J ends, which lost 0 bases and 7 bases, there was a span of 13 bases. The CDR3 bases are TGTGCCTGGAGTGTAGGGACAAGGGGGCAGCCCCAGCATTTT. Translating gives CAWSVGTRGQPQHF.

The gene calls are TRBV11-3 and TRBJ2-7, with 9 bases aligning to TRBD2. With V trimmed by 5 bases and J by 6 bases, 5 bases remained unmatched. Germline CDR1 reads SGHNT; CDR2 reads YENEEA. The CDR3 has 13 residues. CDR3 in amino acids: CASSAMTSGEQYF. The CDR3 DNA is TGTGCCAGCAGCGCCATGACTAGCGGCGAGCAGTACTTC.

This chain connects TRBV29-1 to TRBJ1-3; D not resolved. The CDR3 covers 13 residues. The germline V gene has CDR1 SQVTM and CDR2 ANQGSEA. V lost 4 bases to trimming and J lost 0 bases, with 7 bases between them. The CDR3 spells CSVGSGSGNTIYF. CDR3 sequence (DNA): TGCAGCGTTGGTTCGGGCTCTGGAAACACCATATATTTT.

J is TRBJ2-1 and V is TRBV7-2; D assignment may be TRBD1 or TRBD2 (5 bases each). The CDR3 is 14 amino acids. Trimming stripped 1 base from V and 6 bases from J, with 10 bases between. Germline CDR1 SGHTA, CDR2 FQGNSA. CDR3 bases: TGTGCCAGCAGCTTAGGGGGACCCACCAATGAGCAGTTCTTC. It specifies CASSLGGPTNEQFF.

This clone was recorded once. V usage is TRBV24-1 and J usage is TRBJ2-1; TRBD1 matches 8 bases. Germline lookup yields CDR1 KGHDR and CDR2 SFDVKD. CDR3 length equals 13 residues. V lost 6 bases, J lost 7 bases, and 4 bases stayed unmatched. CDR3 DNA sequence: TGTGCCACCAGTCGACAGGGGTGGAATGAGCAGTTCTTC. Its translation: CATSRQGWNEQFF.

This clone was detected only a few times. The chain employs TRBV14 and TRBJ1-2; 7 nucleotides line up with TRBD1. Per germline, CDR1 SGHDN and CDR2 FVKESK. The CDR3 covers 16 residues. The trim removed 3 bases at V and 1 base at J, leaving 8 bases unmatched. The CDR3 bases are TGTGCCAGCAGCCAGAGAAGGACAGGTTTTAACTATGGCTACACCTTC. It codes for CASSQRRTGFNYGYTF.

This clone was observed a handful of times. The chain links TRBV27 to TRBJ2-7, with 9 nucleotides matching TRBD1. V lost 5 bases, J lost 2 bases, and 10 bases stayed unmatched. Germline loops: CDR1 MNHEY, CDR2 SMNVEV (reference sequence). This CDR3 comprises 16 residues. This CDR3 is CASSMSQGAVPYEQYF. The CDR3 DNA is TGTGCCAGCAGTATGTCACAGGGGGCCGTTCCCTACGAGCAGTACTTC.

The rearrangement links TRBV5-1 to TRBJ2-1, with 7 positions matching TRBD2. The ends lost 4 bases at V and 6 bases at J; junction bases unmatched: 10. CDR1 and CDR2 from the germline V gene are SGHRS and YFSETQ. The CDR3 runs 15 residues. CDR3 sequence: CASSATSVGGNEQFF. As DNA, the CDR3 is TGCGCCAGCAGCGCTACTAGCGTGGGTGGCAATGAGCAGTTCTTC. The full variable domain, with the rest looked up from reference TRBV5-1 and TRBJ2-1, is KAGVTQTPRYLIKTRGQQVTLSCSPISGHRSVSWYQQTPGQGLQFLFEYFSETQRNKGNFPGRFSGRQFSNSRSEMNVSTLELGDSALYLCASSATSVGGNEQFFGPGTRLTVL.

This chain connects TRBV9 to TRBJ2-5; 7 positions match TRBD2. Germline V gives CDR1 SGDLS, CDR2 YYNGEE. CDR3 length equals 16 residues. V shed 0 bases and J 2 bases; nucleotides not matched to a gene: 7. CDR3 sequence: CASSVGGSGFQETQYF. In nucleotides, the CDR3 is TGTGCCAGCAGCGTAGGGGGTAGCGGGTTTCAAGAGACCCAGTACTTC.

This chain joins TRBV5-4 and TRBJ2-3; tentative D call: TRBD2 (6 bases). Germline V gives CDR1 SGHNT, CDR2 YYREEE (reference sequence). Trimming cost V 3 bases and J 2 bases, with 16 bases left between them. This CDR3 contains 16 residues. CDR3 region: CASSSNPGLSTDTQYF. The CDR3 DNA is TGTGCCAGCAGCTCTAACCCGGGACTTTCCACAGATACGCAGTATTTT.

In nucleotides, the CDR3 is TGTGCCACCAGCAGAGATCTGGGGCAGCCCCAGCATTTT. Amino acid sequence: CATSRDLGQPQHF. The chain joins TRBV15 to TRBJ1-5; D is unclear. The ends were cut back, 0 bases at V and 7 bases at J, with 7 bases in the middle. The CDR3 sequence is 13 residues long. Germline assignment: CDR1 LNHNV and CDR2 YYDKDF (reference sequence). The full variable domain, rest sourced from reference TRBV15 and TRBJ1-5, is DAMVIQNPRYQVTQFGKPVTLSCSQTLNHNVMYWYQQKSSQAPKLLFHYYDKDFNNEADTPDNFQSRRPNTSFCFLDIRSPGLGDTAMYLCATSRDLGQPQHFGDGTRLSIL.

CDR3 in DNA: TGTGCCAGCAGTGAGGGATTTGAGCAGTTCTTC. It codes for CASSEGFEQFF. The rearrangement links TRBV25-1 to TRBJ2-1, with D uncertain. The CDR3 runs to 11 residues. Trimming cost V 3 bases and J 9 bases, with 6 bases left between them. Germline V CDR1 and CDR2: MGHDK, SYGVNS. Full variable domain (outside the CDR3, taken from reference TRBV25-1 and TRBJ2-1): EADIYQTPRYLVIGTGKKITLECSQTMGHDKMYWYQQDPGMELHLIHYSYGVNSTEKGDLSSESTVSRIRTEHFPLTLESARPSHTSQYLCASSEGFEQFFGPGTRLTVL.